Included here is one T cell receptor (beta chain) sequence, with context. This specimen belongs to a study of T cell responses to AZD1222 COVID-19 vaccine. CDR1 and CDR2 (germline): SGHTA, FQGNSA. Trimming removed 0 bases at V and 6 bases at J, with 12 bases between. CDR3 size: 15 residues. Assay used: immunoSEQ multiplex PCR; TCRdb lists only in-frame clones, some missing. The sample lists approximately 200,000 clones, roughly 94% occurring once. The TCR originated in an adult who received the MenACWY meningococcal vaccine as a control. The rearrangement links TRBV7-2 to TRBJ2-1, with TRBD1 as a possible D gene (6 bases). The sequencing here drew on peripheral blood, taken 28 days after the second dose of the MenACWY control vaccine. In DNA form, the CDR3 reads TGTGCCAGCAGCTTAGCCCACAGGGAAAGCAATGAGCAGTTCTTC. Its translation: CASSLAHRESNEQFF.